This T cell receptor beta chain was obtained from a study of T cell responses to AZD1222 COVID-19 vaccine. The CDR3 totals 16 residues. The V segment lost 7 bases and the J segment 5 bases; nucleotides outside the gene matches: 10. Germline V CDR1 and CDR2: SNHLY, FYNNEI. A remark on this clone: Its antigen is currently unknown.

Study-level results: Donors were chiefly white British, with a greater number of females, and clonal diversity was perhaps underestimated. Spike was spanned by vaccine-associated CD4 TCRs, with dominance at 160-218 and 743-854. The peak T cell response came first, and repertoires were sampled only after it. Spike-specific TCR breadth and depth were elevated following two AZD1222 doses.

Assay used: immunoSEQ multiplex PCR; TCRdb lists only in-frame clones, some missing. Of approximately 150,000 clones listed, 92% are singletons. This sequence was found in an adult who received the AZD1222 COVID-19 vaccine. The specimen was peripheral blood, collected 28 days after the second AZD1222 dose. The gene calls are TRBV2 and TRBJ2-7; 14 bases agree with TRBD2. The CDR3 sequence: CASKPGLAGGSHEQYF. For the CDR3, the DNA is TGTGCCAGCAAACCTGGACTAGCGGGAGGAAGCCACGAGCAGTACTTC.